Listed here are 30 T cell receptor beta chains from one sample, sequenced in a study of blood T cells in healthy people across ages. It was with a sample-barcoded 5' primer and a J-beta primer mix that a second PCR of about 7 to 12 cycles was run. TCRdb recomputed calls from the 5' RACE reads with MiXCR, one row per CDR3 protein. Among about 970,000 distinct CDR3 sequences, about 53% were seen once, and the ten largest hold about 21%. The sequenced material came from blood. These receptors originate from a woman aged 55 to 70 in good health.

This clonotype has a handful of counts. The chain links TRBV27 to TRBJ1-5; no clear D. Trimming shortened V by 4 bases and J by 6 bases, and 10 bases separated the two germline ends. Germline CDR1 reads MNHEY; CDR2 reads SMNVEV (reference sequence). The length of the CDR3 is 13 residues. CDR3 sequence (DNA): TGTGCCAGCAGTTCCAACGGTGGTCAGCCCCAGCATTTT. This codes for CASSSNGGQPQHF.

CDR3: CASSWSDYNEQFF. The CDR3 DNA reads as TGTGCCAGCAGCTGGAGCGACTACAATGAGCAGTTCTTC. V and J are TRBV7-9 and TRBJ2-1; no clear D. Trimming shortened V by 4 bases and J by 3 bases, and 7 bases separated the two germline ends. The CDR3 is made up of 13 amino acids. Germline-derived CDR1 and CDR2 are SEHNR and FQNEAQ (reference sequence).

The chain combines TRBV29-1 with TRBJ2-1; 7 nucleotides match TRBD1. From germline, CDR1 is SQVTM and CDR2 ANQGSEA. With 6 bases clipped from V and 10 bases from J, the junction kept 24 bases outside the gene matches. CDR3 length equals 17 residues. CDR3 sequence reads: CSVNRPWDSAIIEEQFF. The CDR3 DNA follows: TGCAGCGTCAATCGACCTTGGGACAGCGCCATAATAGAGGAGCAGTTCTTC.

The sample holds a few counts of this clonotype. CDR3 in amino acids: CASSRPGRGRGYTF. DNA of the CDR3: TGTGCCAGCAGCCGTCCGGGGAGAGGTCGGGGCTACACCTTC. This sequence joins TRBV7-9 and TRBJ1-2; D is unclear. V was trimmed by 5 bases and J by 8 bases, leaving 18 bases between them. This CDR3 spans 14 amino acids. Germline V CDR1 and CDR2: SEHNR, FQNEAQ (reference sequence).

V and J are TRBV5-6 and TRBJ2-7; 8 nucleotides line up with TRBD1. Per germline, CDR1 SGHDT and CDR2 YYEEEE. Trimming cost V 5 bases and J 1 base; bases outside gene matches: 14. CDR3 length: 17 residues. DNA of the CDR3: TGTGCCAGCAGTCAAGGTCGTTGGACAGGGACATCCTACGAGCAGTACTTC. As protein: CASSQGRWTGTSYEQYF. The full variable domain, in which reference TRBV5-6 and TRBJ2-7 provide the parts outside the CDR3, is DAGVTQSPTHLIKTRGQQVTLRCSPKSGHDTVSWYQQALGQGPQFIFQYYEEEERQRGNFPDRFSGHQFPNYSSELNVNALLLGDSALYLCASSQGRWTGTSYEQYFGPGTRLTVT.

The sample holds a few counts of this clonotype. The rearrangement uses TRBV29-1 and TRBJ2-5; perhaps TRBD1 as D (6 bases). CDR1 SQVTM and CDR2 ANQGSEA come from the germline V gene. The CDR3 totals 12 residues. The germline V and J ends were trimmed by 7 bases and 1 base, with 10 bases remaining between them. CDR3 bases: TGCAGCGCTTGGACAGTCCAAGAGACCCAGTACTTC. Translated, it gives CSAWTVQETQYF.

This clonotype came up once. The chain uses TRBV20-1 and TRBJ2-7; D might be TRBD1 or TRBD2, each matching 5 bases. The DNA end is a closer match to TRBJ2-5, so the J assignment may be wrong. The germline V gene has CDR1 DFQATT and CDR2 SNEGSKA (reference sequence). This CDR3 spans 12 amino acids. The CDR3 loop is CSGDPLGETQYF. CDR3 nucleotide sequence: TGCAGTGGGGACCCCCTAGGTGAGACCCAGTACTTC.

The chain employs TRBV6-2 or TRBV6-3 and TRBJ1-1, with 8 bases aligning to TRBD1. In germline, CDR1 is MNHEY, CDR2 SVGEGT. V lost 5 bases to trimming and J lost 7 bases; unmatched junction nucleotides: 12. The CDR3 runs 15 residues. CDR3 in amino acids: CASSNPGTGEREAFF. For the CDR3, the DNA is TGTGCCAGCAGTAACCCCGGGACAGGCGAGCGTGAAGCTTTCTTT.

The J gene is TRBJ2-4, the V gene TRBV7-6; TRBD1 is a possible D gene (6 bases). The DNA end is more similar to TRBJ2-7, so the J call may be wrong. Germline assignment: CDR1 SGHVS and CDR2 FNYEAQ. The CDR3 runs 13 residues. CDR3 sequence (DNA): TGTGCCAGCGGGGGACATCGGTCCTACGAGCAGTACTTC. Amino acid sequence: CASGGHRSYEQYF.

This clonotype was picked up one time. The chain is built from TRBV28 and TRBJ1-6; D might be TRBD1 (5 bases). CDR1 and CDR2 (germline): MDHEN, SYDVKM. This CDR3 comprises 15 residues. The V and J ends lost 3 bases and 11 bases respectively, with 17 bases between them. The CDR3 sequence is CASSFLSRGNAPLHF. The CDR3 nucleotides read TGTGCCAGCAGTTTCTTGTCTCGGGGGAATGCACCCCTCCACTTT.

The gene calls are TRBV29-1 and TRBJ2-7, with D possibly TRBD2 on 6 matching bases. V was shortened by 4 bases and J by 2 bases, with 15 bases between the two germline ends. Germline V CDR1 and CDR2: SQVTM, ANQGSEA. The CDR3 is made up of 14 amino acids. CDR3 bases: TGCAGCGTTGGTATCGGGAGCGTCCCCTACGAGCAGTACTTC. It codes for CSVGIGSVPYEQYF.

The chain carries TRBV4-3 and TRBJ2-2; 14 bases align to TRBD2. Germline CDR1 is LGHNA and CDR2 is YSLEER. This CDR3 spans 20 amino acids. J gave up 0 bases and V 1 base, and 7 bases lay outside the gene matches. Here the CDR3 DNA reads TGCGCCAGCAGCCAAGTCCCGGGACTAGCGGGAGTTCCGAACACCGGGGAGCTGTTTTTT. It is translated as CASSQVPGLAGVPNTGELFF.

This chain links TRBV2 with TRBJ1-6; D is perhaps TRBD1 (5 bases). The CDR3 is 14 residues long. Germline V gives CDR1 SNHLY, CDR2 FYNNEI. V was clipped by 10 bases and J by 6 bases, with 16 bases between them. The CDR3 DNA reads as TGTGCCACCTCCCGGGCAGGGCCTAATTCACCCCTCCACTTT. Protein: CATSRAGPNSPLHF.

This clonotype was detected once. The chain recombines TRBV5-1 with TRBJ1-5; D is ambiguous. Germline CDR1 and CDR2: SGHRS and YFSETQ. This CDR3 comprises 15 residues. Trimming removed 2 bases from V and 2 bases from J, with 11 bases in between. The CDR3 protein is CASSFVNPGNQPQHF. The CDR3, as DNA: TGCGCCAGCAGCTTCGTGAACCCGGGCAATCAGCCCCAGCATTTT.

This chain uses TRBV20-1 with TRBJ2-4; 11 bases fit TRBD2. The length of the CDR3 is 14 residues. CDR1 is DFQATT and CDR2 is SNEGSKA in the germline V gene (reference sequence). V gave up 3 bases and J gave up 13 bases; unmatched junction bases: 11. CDR3 in amino acids: CSARGTSGYLEQYF. DNA for the CDR3: TGCAGTGCTAGGGGGACTAGCGGATACCTGGAGCAGTACTTC.

This clonotype occurred a few times. The chain is built from TRBV28 and TRBJ2-7; 10 bases map to TRBD2. The germline CDR1 and CDR2 sequences are MDHEN and SYDVKM. Trimming took 4 bases from V and 4 from J; bases not matched to a gene: 13. This CDR3 has 17 amino acids. The CDR3, as DNA: TGTGCCAGCAGTTCAACTCTAGCGGGAGTGGAGGAGTACGAGCAGTACTTC. This encodes CASSSTLAGVEEYEQYF.

The chain carries TRBV2 and TRBJ1-6; TRBD1 agrees at 8 bases. V was clipped by 5 bases and J by 7 bases; unmatched bases: 1. CDR1 SNHLY and CDR2 FYNNEI come from the germline V gene. The CDR3 has 13 residues. The CDR3 DNA is TGTGCCAGCAGTCAGGGGGCGAATTCACCCCTCCACTTT. Translated: CASSQGANSPLHF.

With respect to this clonotype: Being one base from a much bigger clone, this may be a read error. V gene TRBV11-3 combines with J gene TRBJ2-1; D uncertain. This CDR3 contains 12 residues. Per germline, CDR1 SGHNT and CDR2 YENEEA. With 0 bases removed from V and 7 bases from J, the gap between germline ends came to 4 bases. The CDR3 DNA follows: TGTGCCAGCAGCTTAGAGAGGAATGAGCAGTTCTTC. Protein product: CASSLERNEQFF.

The table lists this clonotype with a few counts. This chain uses TRBV7-2 with TRBJ2-7; tentatively, D is TRBD2 (6 bases). This CDR3 spans 15 amino acids. From germline, CDR1 is SGHTA and CDR2 FQGNSA. V was pared by 4 bases and J by 4 bases, with 17 bases between. The CDR3 sequence is CASSWEDSPIYEQYF. CDR3 nucleotides: TGTGCCAGCAGCTGGGAGGATTCACCCATATACGAGCAGTACTTC.

V and J are TRBV10-3 and TRBJ2-7; D is perhaps TRBD1 or TRBD2 (5 bases each). Germline V gives CDR1 ENHRY, CDR2 SYGVKD. This CDR3 has 15 amino acids. Trimming removed 2 bases at V and 2 bases at J, with 13 bases between. The CDR3 DNA reads TGTGCCATCAGTGAGGAGGTGGGGGTAGCCTACGAGCAGTACTTC. Protein: CAISEEVGVAYEQYF.

As concerns this clonotype: One base away lies a much larger clone, so this may be a sequencing read error. This chain uses TRBV5-8 with TRBJ2-7; unclear D gene. The last part of the DNA fits TRBJ2-4 better; the J call may be wrong. This CDR3 contains 13 residues. CDR1 is SGHTS and CDR2 is YDEGEE in the germline V gene. CDR3 amino acids: CACSLAPLDIQYF. CDR3 nucleotides: TGTGCCTGCAGCTTGGCCCCCTTAGACATTCAGTACTTC.

This clonotype was counted once. The genes are TRBV4-1 and TRBJ1-4, with D uncertain. From germline, CDR1 is MGHRA and CDR2 YSYEKL. Trimming pared 6 bases from V and 0 bases from J, leaving 11 bases between. This CDR3 is 15 amino acids long. The CDR3: CASRQTRATNEKLFF. DNA for the CDR3: TGCGCCAGCAGACAGACAAGAGCAACTAATGAAAAACTGTTTTTT.

The chain couples TRBV7-3 to TRBJ1-2; D is unresolved. The CDR3 extends over 15 amino acids. Germline CDR1 and CDR2: SGHTA and FQGTGA. The V end lost 1 base, the J end lost 1 base, and 10 bases lay between the germline ends. CDR3 sequence: CASSLSQLINYGYTF. CDR3 in DNA: TGTGCCAGCAGCTTAAGTCAACTCATTAACTATGGCTACACCTTC.

The V gene is TRBV20-1, the J gene TRBJ2-1; the D is unclear. The CDR3 runs to 11 residues. From germline, CDR1 is DFQATT and CDR2 SNEGSKA (reference sequence). V lost 6 bases and J 11 bases, leaving 14 bases between the germline ends. Here the CDR3 reads CSANDRSQQFF. In nucleotides, the CDR3 is TGCAGTGCCAATGACCGATCCCAGCAGTTCTTC.

The chain has TRBV20-1 and TRBJ2-1, with D maybe TRBD2 (7 bases). The CDR3 extends over 14 amino acids. Trimming cost V 5 bases and J 5 bases, with 16 bases left between them. The germline CDR1 and CDR2 sequences are DFQATT and SNEGSKA (reference sequence). CDR3 DNA sequence: TGCAGTGCTCAGTGGGGGGGGCCCAACAATGAGCAGTTCTTC. Amino acid sequence: CSAQWGGPNNEQFF.

This sequence joins TRBV29-1 and TRBJ2-2; 9 bases are a match to TRBD1. This CDR3 is built from 16 residues. CDR1 is SQVTM and CDR2 is ANQGSEA in the germline V gene. V lost 2 bases and J lost 1; bases outside the gene matches: 5. The CDR3 sequence: CSVELLGQGNTGELFF. In nucleotides, the CDR3 is TGCAGCGTTGAATTACTGGGACAGGGGAACACCGGGGAGCTGTTTTTT.

The chain is built from TRBV4-2 and TRBJ1-2; possibly TRBD1 for D (5 bases). The CDR3 contains 16 residues. Germline V gives CDR1 LGHNA, CDR2 YNFKEQ. V gave up 0 bases and J gave up 2 bases, with 13 bases separating them. The CDR3 DNA follows: TGTGCCAGCAGCCAAGATCTCGGGGCTTCGAACTATGGCTACACCTTC. Amino acids: CASSQDLGASNYGYTF.

This clonotype occurred a few times. The V call is TRBV29-1, the J call TRBJ2-7; the match to TRBD1 covers 7 bases. Germline V gene sequence: CDR1 SQVTM, CDR2 ANQGSEA. The CDR3 length is 13 residues. Germline trimming cut 7 bases from V and 3 bases from J; bases unmatched to any gene: 9. The DNA for the CDR3 is TGCAGCGACTCCGGGACAGTACTCTACGAGCAGTACTTC. Its protein product is CSDSGTVLYEQYF.

This clonotype occurred a few times. V is TRBV15 and J is TRBJ2-1; 9 bases map to TRBD2. The CDR3 length is 14 residues. Trimming took 4 bases from V and 6 from J; bases not matched to a gene: 4. Germline V lookup: CDR1 LNHNV, CDR2 YYDKDF (reference sequence). CDR3 bases: TGTGCCACCAGCATAAGACTAGCGGTCAATGAGCAGTTCTTC. Translated: CATSIRLAVNEQFF. Supplemented by reference TRBV15 and TRBJ2-1, the full variable domain reads DAMVIQNPRYQVTQFGKPVTLSCSQTLNHNVMYWYQQKSSQAPKLLFHYYDKDFNNEADTPDNFQSRRPNTSFCFLDIRSPGLGDTAMYLCATSIRLAVNEQFFGPGTRLTVL.

The V call is TRBV6-2 or TRBV6-3, the J call TRBJ2-1; TRBD1 matches at 10 bases. The J segment lost 7 bases and the V segment lost 2 bases, leaving 5 bases of the junction unmatched. The CDR3 contains 15 residues. CDR1 MNHEY and CDR2 SVGEGT come from the germline V gene. This CDR3 is CASSYGTGDQNEQFF. In DNA form, the CDR3 reads TGTGCCAGCAGTTACGGGACAGGGGATCAGAATGAGCAGTTCTTC.